Detailed here is one T cell receptor beta chain. The antigen remains unidentified. The data originate from a study of cytomegalovirus exposure and HLA in healthy donors. Study-wide points: In a later analysis, at a false discovery rate of 0.05, approximately 16,000 TCR beta sequences matched HLA alleles. Cytomegalovirus status was reportedly diagnosed by the classifier with high sensitivity and specificity.

In germline, CDR1 is LGHNA, CDR2 YNFKEQ. CDR3 length: 17 residues. The V end lost 2 bases, the J end lost 5 bases, and 19 bases lay between the germline ends. The PCR had 60 Vbeta and 13 Jbeta primers. Measured with immunoSEQ multiplex PCR; TCRdb has only the in-frame clones, and not every one. The data hold 200,000 or so clones, with roughly 84% observed a single time. This clonotype was obtained from a boy aged 2 to 10 in good health and CMV-seronegative. Sequenced sample: PBMCs. The chain recombines TRBV4-2 with TRBJ2-1, with D possibly being TRBD1 (6 bases). Here the CDR3 DNA reads TGTGCCAGCAGCCAACCTCCAGGGGAGCGGTATGACAATGAGCAGTTCTTC. It specifies CASSQPPGERYDNEQFF.